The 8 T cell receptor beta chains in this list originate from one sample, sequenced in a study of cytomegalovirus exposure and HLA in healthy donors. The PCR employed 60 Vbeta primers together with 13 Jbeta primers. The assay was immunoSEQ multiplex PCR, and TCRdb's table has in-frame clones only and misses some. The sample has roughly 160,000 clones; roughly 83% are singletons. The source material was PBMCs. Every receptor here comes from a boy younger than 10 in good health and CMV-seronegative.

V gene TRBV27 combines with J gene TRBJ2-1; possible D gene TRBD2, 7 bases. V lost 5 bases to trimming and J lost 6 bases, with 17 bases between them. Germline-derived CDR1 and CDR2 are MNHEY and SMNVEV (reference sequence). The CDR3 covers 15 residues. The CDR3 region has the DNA TGTGCCAGCAGTGCCGACCTGGGAGGGGGCAATGAGCAGTTCTTC. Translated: CASSADLGGGNEQFF.

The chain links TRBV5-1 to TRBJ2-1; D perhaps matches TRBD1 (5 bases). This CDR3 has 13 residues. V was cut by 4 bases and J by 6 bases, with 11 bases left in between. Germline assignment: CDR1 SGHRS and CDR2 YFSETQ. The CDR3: CASSARQTNEQFF. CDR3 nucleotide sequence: TGCGCCAGCAGCGCACGACAGACCAATGAGCAGTTCTTC.

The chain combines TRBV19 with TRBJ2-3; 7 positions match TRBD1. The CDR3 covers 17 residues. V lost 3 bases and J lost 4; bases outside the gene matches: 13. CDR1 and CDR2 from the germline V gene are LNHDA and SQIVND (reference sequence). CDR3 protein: CASSILRLQGSPDTQYF. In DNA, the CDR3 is TGTGCCAGTAGTATCCTACGGCTACAGGGGAGCCCAGATACGCAGTATTTT. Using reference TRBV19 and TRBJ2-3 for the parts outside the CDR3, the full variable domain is DGGITQSPKYLFRKEGQNVTLSCEQNLNHDAMYWYRQDPGQGLRLIYYSQIVNDFQKGDIAEGYSVSREKKESFPLTVTSAQKNPTAFYLCASSILRLQGSPDTQYFGPGTRLTVL.

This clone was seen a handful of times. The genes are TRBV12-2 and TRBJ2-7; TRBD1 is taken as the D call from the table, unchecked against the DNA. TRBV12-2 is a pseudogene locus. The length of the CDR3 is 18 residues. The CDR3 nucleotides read TGTGCAAGTCGCTTAGGGGGGCCTCACTGGACAGGGGCGGGCGAGCAGTACGTC. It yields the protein CASRLGGPHWTGAGEQYV.

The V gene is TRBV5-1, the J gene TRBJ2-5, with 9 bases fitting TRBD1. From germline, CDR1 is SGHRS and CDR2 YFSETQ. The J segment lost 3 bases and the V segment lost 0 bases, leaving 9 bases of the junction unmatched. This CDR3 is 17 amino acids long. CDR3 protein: CASSLASRRTGEETQYF. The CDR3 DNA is TGCGCCAGCAGCTTGGCCAGTAGAAGGACAGGGGAAGAGACCCAGTACTTC.

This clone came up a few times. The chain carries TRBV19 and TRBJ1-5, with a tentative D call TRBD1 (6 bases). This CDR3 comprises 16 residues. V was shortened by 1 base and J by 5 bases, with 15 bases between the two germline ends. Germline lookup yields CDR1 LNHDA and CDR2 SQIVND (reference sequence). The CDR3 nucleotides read TGTGCCAGTAGTATAGCAGGGACAAACGGCTATCAGCCCCAGCATTTT. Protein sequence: CASSIAGTNGYQPQHF.

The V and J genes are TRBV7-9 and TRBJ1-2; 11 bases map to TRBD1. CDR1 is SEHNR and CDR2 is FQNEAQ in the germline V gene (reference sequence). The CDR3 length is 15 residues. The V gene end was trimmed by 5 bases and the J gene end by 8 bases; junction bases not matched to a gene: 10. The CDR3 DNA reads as TGTGCCAGCAGCCGGGGGACAGGGGGAAGTCGGGGCTACACCTTC. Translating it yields CASSRGTGGSRGYTF.

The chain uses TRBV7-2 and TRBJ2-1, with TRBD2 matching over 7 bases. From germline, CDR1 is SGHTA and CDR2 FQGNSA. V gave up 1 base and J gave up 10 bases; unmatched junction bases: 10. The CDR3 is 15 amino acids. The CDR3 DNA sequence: TGTGCCAGCAGCTTAGACCTAGCGGTATTAGGGGAGCAGTTCTTC. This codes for CASSLDLAVLGEQFF.